A single sample is the source of the 2 T cell receptor beta chains below, sequenced in a study of blood T cell repertoires in COVID-19. Method: immunoSEQ multiplex PCR; TCRdb's copy keeps in-frame clones and lacks some. The sample holds 200,000 to 250,000 clones, 88% seen once. Sequencing input: PBMCs or T cells enriched from blood (not recorded which). The receptors stem from a woman younger than 45 who had been exposed to COVID-19.

This sequence joins TRBV2 and TRBJ1-2; possible D gene TRBD1, 6 bases. V lost 6 bases and J 6 bases, leaving 26 bases between the germline ends. The CDR3 contains 17 residues. Looked up from germline, CDR1 is SNHLY and CDR2 is FYNNEI. The CDR3 loop reads CASRRDGNTGRQDGYTF. DNA for the CDR3: TGTGCCAGCAGAAGAGATGGGAATACAGGGCGTCAGGATGGCTACACCTTC. The full variable domain, with the rest looked up from reference TRBV2 and TRBJ1-2, is EPEVTQTPSHQVTQMGQEVILRCVPISNHLYFYWYRQILGQKVEFLVSFYNNEISEKSEIFDDQFSVERPDGSNFTLKIRSTKLEDSAMYFCASRRDGNTGRQDGYTFGSGTRLTVV.

The genes are TRBV6-1 and TRBJ2-7; 7 nucleotides agree with TRBD2. V lost 0 bases to trimming and J lost 5 bases; unmatched junction nucleotides: 10. Germline V CDR1 and CDR2: MNHNS, SASEGT. The CDR3 contains 16 residues. The CDR3 DNA reads as TGTGCCAGCAGTGAAGCGCTTGGGGGGAGGGCCGACGAGCAGTACTTC. Translation: CASSEALGGRADEQYF.